This T cell receptor beta chain was profiled in a study of shared clonotypes between healthy human individuals. This clone has just one count. The antigen is not known. All the donors were Caucasian adults who lived in Nashville, Tennessee. Deep-level assay runs were performed. Only in-frame clones appear in the TCRdb table, and some are missing; sequencing was by immunoSEQ multiplex PCR. The table lists approximately 2,300,000 clones, approximately 90% of them singletons. The V end was cut by 3 bases, the J end by 2 bases, with 10 bases between. CDR3 length equals 14 residues. Germline assignment: CDR1 KGHSH and CDR2 LQKENI. Findings of the study overall: Non-shared clonotypes had lower generation probabilities than those shared by all four donors.

Material for sequencing was naive CD4+ T cells from PBMCs. Subset of the sample: CD45RA+ positively selected. V usage is TRBV18 and J usage is TRBJ2-5; no clear D gene. The sequence came from a man aged 18 to 35 in good health. Some clones in this sample may be carry-over from other donors' samples. This chain's CDR3 is CASSPGQQQETQYF. In nucleotides, the CDR3 is TGTGCCAGCTCACCTGGTCAGCAACAAGAGACCCAGTACTTC.